This T cell receptor (beta chain) was documented in a study of T cells in localized non-small cell lung cancer. The protocol was immunoSEQ multiplex PCR, while the TCRdb copy is restricted to in-frame clones and leaves out a portion. The sample has around 83,000 clones, over 70% seen once; the top ten hold 15% to 20%. Study-level points and caveats: Adjacent lung had a median roughly 58 of the 100 largest tumor clones.

As for this clone: Its antigen is unidentified.

This sample comprised PBMCs, obtained before any cancer treatment. The receptor comes from a man between 40 and 69 years old with stage II squamous cell lung carcinoma.

The CDR3 spells CASSLAQSTEAFF. The CDR3 nucleotides are TGTGCCAGCAGCTTGGCCCAAAGCACTGAAGCTTTCTTT. The J gene is TRBJ1-1, the V gene TRBV11-1; D ambiguous. Germline values: CDR1 SGHAT, CDR2 FQDESV (reference sequence). The germline V and J ends were trimmed by 3 bases and 4 bases, with 9 bases remaining between them. There are 13 residues in the CDR3. Full variable domain (outside the CDR3, taken from reference TRBV11-1 and TRBJ1-1): EAEVAQSPRYKITEKSQAVAFWCDPISGHATLYWYRQILGQGPELLVQFQDESVVDDSQLPKDRFSAERLKGVDSTLKIQPAELGDSAMYLCASSLAQSTEAFFGQGTRLTVV.